The 10 T cell receptor beta chains below were found in one sample sequenced in a study of blood T cell repertoires in COVID-19. Assay: immunoSEQ multiplex PCR; the TCRdb copy retains only in-frame clones and omits some. The data show around 300,000 clones, with roughly 85% seen just once and 7.2% held by the top ten. The specimen was peripheral blood. Source of these receptors: a human donor in a cohort sampled during active COVID-19.

This clone was recorded a few times. V usage is TRBV9 and J usage is TRBJ2-1; the match to TRBD2 covers 8 bases. CDR3 length: 16 residues. In germline, CDR1 is SGDLS, CDR2 YYNGEE. The J segment lost 2 bases and the V segment lost 0 bases, leaving 4 bases of the junction unmatched. CDR3 sequence (DNA): TGTGCCAGCAGCGTAGCGTGGACTAGCACCTACAATGAGCAGTTCTTC. Encoded protein: CASSVAWTSTYNEQFF.

V gene TRBV10-3 combines with J gene TRBJ2-1; D remains unclear. The CDR3 totals 15 residues. The V gene lost 4 bases and the J gene lost 5 bases, with 15 bases spanning the gap. Germline V gene sequence: CDR1 ENHRY, CDR2 SYGVKD. The CDR3 spells CAISGWAATNNEQFF. The CDR3 nucleotides read TGTGCCATCAGTGGGTGGGCCGCTACGAACAATGAGCAGTTCTTC.

CDR3 sequence: CASSPEAGFGYTF. The CDR3 bases are TGTGCCAGCAGCCCCGAGGCAGGGTTTGGCTACACCTTC. The rearrangement uses TRBV7-9 and TRBJ1-2; perhaps TRBD1 as D (5 bases). Germline V gives CDR1 SEHNR, CDR2 FQNEAQ (reference sequence). The V end lost 5 bases, the J end lost 7 bases, and 14 bases lay between the germline ends. This CDR3 comprises 13 residues. The full variable domain, completed using reference TRBV7-9 and TRBJ1-2, is DTGVSQNPRHKITKRGQNVTFRCDPISEHNRLYWYRQTLGQGPEFLTYFQNEAQLEKSRLLSDRFSAERPKGSFSTLEIQRTEQGDSAMYLCASSPEAGFGYTFGSGTRLTVV.

J is TRBJ1-6 and V is TRBV3-1 (or the pseudogene TRBV3-2); 7 nucleotides align to TRBD1. CDR1 is LGHDT and CDR2 is YNNKEL in the germline V gene (reference sequence). The CDR3 consists of 14 residues. V lost 1 base to trimming and J lost 6 bases; unmatched junction nucleotides: 0. CDR3 protein: CASSQGTGNSPLHF. CDR3 DNA sequence: TGTGCCAGCAGCCAAGGGACAGGTAATTCACCCCTCCACTTT.

The V and J genes are TRBV7-3 and TRBJ1-1; D remains ambiguous. CDR1 and CDR2 (germline): SGHTA, FQGTGA. This CDR3 is 13 amino acids long. Between the trimmed V and J ends, which lost 1 base and 7 bases, there was a span of 10 bases. The CDR3, as DNA: TGTGCCAGCAGCTTAAAGCCTCTCGATGAAGCTTTCTTT. Its protein product is CASSLKPLDEAFF.

The chain joins TRBV25-1 to TRBJ1-2; tentative D call: TRBD1 (5 bases). The germline gives CDR1 MGHDK, CDR2 SYGVNS. This CDR3 spans 17 amino acids. The V end lost 3 bases, the J end lost 4 bases, and 21 bases lay between the germline ends. CDR3 DNA: TGTGCCAGCAGTGATTTTGGACAAACCAGCCACCGCTATGGCTACACCTTC. Its translation: CASSDFGQTSHRYGYTF.

The chain links TRBV3-1 (or the pseudogene TRBV3-2) to TRBJ1-5; TRBD1 is a possible D gene (6 bases). The CDR3 loop spans 13 amino acids. The V end lost 3 bases, the J end lost 4 bases, and 7 bases lay between the germline ends. Germline CDR1 is LGHDT and CDR2 is YNNKEL (reference sequence). The CDR3 is CASSHDRNQPQHF. The CDR3 DNA is TGTGCCAGCAGCCACGACAGGAATCAGCCCCAGCATTTT.

The J gene is TRBJ2-1, the V gene TRBV6-4; weak D call: TRBD2 (6 bases). CDR1 and CDR2 from the germline V gene are MRHNA and SNTAGT. CDR3 length equals 14 residues. The V and J ends lost 0 bases and 10 bases respectively, with 13 bases between them. The CDR3 spells CASSDSWRGREQFF. In DNA form, the CDR3 reads TGTGCCAGCAGTGACTCGTGGCGGGGTAGGGAGCAGTTCTTC.

The chain carries TRBV10-2 and TRBJ2-1; TRBD2 agrees at 8 bases. CDR3 length equals 13 residues. Germline-derived CDR1 and CDR2 are WSHSY and SAAADI. With V trimmed by 6 bases and J by 7 bases, 5 bases remained unmatched. The CDR3 sequence: CASRLAGLNEQFF. The DNA of the CDR3 is TGCGCCAGCAGGTTAGCGGGGTTGAATGAGCAGTTCTTC.

The chain is built from TRBV5-1 and TRBJ2-7; D may be TRBD2 (7 bases). The ends were cut back, 4 bases at V and 6 bases at J, with 11 bases in the middle. Germline V lookup: CDR1 SGHRS, CDR2 YFSETQ. The CDR3 extends over 12 amino acids. The CDR3 reads CASSGGALEQYF. The CDR3 DNA follows: TGCGCCAGCAGCGGGGGGGCCCTCGAGCAGTACTTC.